This is a list of T cell receptor beta chains from one sample in a study of blood T cells in healthy people across ages. TCRdb used MiXCR to reprocess the 5' RACE reads, holding one entry per CDR3 protein. Among 1.5 million or so distinct CDR3 sequences listed, roughly 43% were seen once. What was sequenced was blood. These TCRs come from a woman younger than 30 in good health. Each CDR3 is given without its conserved first and last residue. The D gene is left open where the match is weak. For some rows the clone size is stated as once, few or many, or as a class when expanded; others skip it.

V,D,J,size,CDR3
TRBV6-2/TRBV6-3,NA,TRBJ2-5,few,ASSYSANEQY
TRBV20-1,NA,TRBJ2-7,few,SASNRGPYEQY
TRBV12-3/TRBV12-4,NA,TRBJ2-5,few,ASSFEGVRETQY
TRBV11-2,NA,TRBJ2-7,NA,ASSLVRSEQY
TRBV12-3/TRBV12-4,NA,TRBJ1-2,NA,ASSPSDRMVLYGYT
TRBV12-3/TRBV12-4,NA,TRBJ2-7,NA,ASSPGSGRFYEQY
TRBV5-1,TRBD1,TRBJ2-3,once,ASDQDRATDTQY
TRBV6-5,NA,TRBJ2-1,NA,ASGKSSYNEQF
TRBV11-2,TRBD2,NA,NA,ASRTTGTSGRAKNIQY
TRBV21-1,NA,TRBJ2-4,NA,ASRGQGALDLANNIQY
TRBV25-1,NA,TRBJ2-1,NA,ASHLGNEQF
TRBV6-2/TRBV6-3,TRBD1,TRBJ2-1,NA,ASSPLGQQYNEQF
TRBV6-5,NA,NA,NA,ASSYSEFLDEQY
TRBV4-3,NA,TRBJ1-2,few,ASSQDGPGLGYT
TRBV29-1,NA,TRBJ2-1,NA,SVEYGYNEQF
TRBV27,NA,TRBJ1-6,few,ASSLEPPGTANSPLH
TRBV4-3,TRBD2,TRBJ2-1,NA,ASSQWTSGRIEQF
TRBV20-1,NA,TRBJ2-1,NA,SARGRRLSYNEQF
TRBV20-1,TRBD1,TRBJ2-7,NA,SALRDRRYEQY
TRBV7-2,NA,TRBJ2-1,NA,ASSPSGAFYEQF
TRBV7-9,NA,TRBJ1-2,many,ASSSDGGYT
TRBV20-1,TRBD2,TRBJ2-7,NA,SARGREVEQY
TRBV6-2/TRBV6-3,NA,TRBJ2-7,NA,ASSYSPVILLNEQY
TRBV27,TRBD1,TRBJ1-2,NA,ASSMDRGANYGYT
TRBV20-1,TRBD2,TRBJ2-5,few,SAKRTSYNEQY
TRBV4-3,TRBD2,TRBJ2-7,NA,AISQDLGLAGLLYEQY
TRBV5-1,TRBD1,NA,few,ASSRTDRETQY
TRBV10-3,TRBD2,TRBJ2-1,NA,AISEPGTSNEQF
TRBV7-8,NA,TRBJ2-7,NA,ASSFLQGSSYEQY
TRBV4-2,TRBD2,TRBJ2-1,NA,ASSLAGTSAYKEQF
TRBV21-1,NA,TRBJ2-7,NA,ASSKARDGSYEQY
TRBV6-1,NA,TRBJ2-3,NA,ASSEPPLGTDTQY
TRBV3-1,TRBD1,TRBJ1-2,few,ASSQDRGDRKYT
TRBV20-1,TRBD2,TRBJ2-3,few,SARKRTSGSKDTQY
TRBV25-1,NA,TRBJ1-1,NA,ASSDCRVERVNTEAF
TRBV20-1,TRBD1,TRBJ2-3,few,SARGRQGVDTQY
TRBV28,NA,TRBJ2-7,few,ATHRTLSYEQY
TRBV10-3,NA,TRBJ2-5,NA,AISGGDGETQY
TRBV7-2,NA,TRBJ1-2,few,ASSRRQEDGYT
TRBV5-1,TRBD1,NA,NA,ATSTGMDYEQY
TRBV4-3,NA,NA,NA,ASSQDHLPGGHEQY
TRBV9,NA,TRBJ2-1,NA,ASSPSTQYNEQF
TRBV3-1,NA,TRBJ1-4,few,ASSQERIDSTTNEKLF
TRBV6-2/TRBV6-3,TRBD2,TRBJ2-4,NA,ASSDIVGLALY
TRBV4-3,TRBD1,TRBJ1-4,NA,ASSQQTGRGEKLF
TRBV12-3/TRBV12-4,NA,NA,few,ASSPGQGQQETQY
TRBV6-5,NA,TRBJ2-3,NA,ASSYSSELKPDTQY
TRBV6-5,TRBD1,TRBJ1-2,many,ASSYRDRGYT
TRBV6-2/TRBV6-3,TRBD2,TRBJ2-7,NA,ASRNSGGAYEQY
TRBV12-3/TRBV12-4,NA,TRBJ1-2,NA,ASSRREADGYT
TRBV20-1,NA,TRBJ1-5,few,SAMEGYSNQPRH
TRBV4-3,NA,TRBJ2-3,NA,ASSPGTLGNTDTQY
TRBV12-3/TRBV12-4,NA,TRBJ2-7,NA,ASSFTGSTYEQY
TRBV6-6,NA,TRBJ1-1,NA,ASRSALGTEAF
TRBV5-1,TRBD1,TRBJ2-7,NA,ASSTDGTGSYEQY